These 8 T cell receptor beta chains share one sample of origin, sequenced in a study of blood T cell repertoires in COVID-19. Profiled with immunoSEQ multiplex PCR; TCRdb holds only in-frame clones, not every one. The sample lists approximately 280,000 clones, approximately 92% occurring once. Sequenced input: peripheral blood. The receptors were sampled from a woman under 40 with COVID-19, enrolled during active disease.

The rearrangement links TRBV24-1 to TRBJ1-5; perhaps TRBD1 as D (5 bases). V dropped 7 bases and J dropped 6 bases, with 15 bases sitting between them. Germline values: CDR1 KGHDR, CDR2 SFDVKD. The CDR3 length is 14 residues. The CDR3 region is CATSHGAVGQPQHF. The CDR3 DNA sequence: TGTGCCACCAGCCATGGGGCCGTGGGTCAGCCCCAGCATTTT.

The chain combines TRBV5-6 with TRBJ2-5; 7 bases are a match to TRBD1. Germline V gene data show CDR1 as SGHDT and CDR2 as YYEEEE. CDR3 length equals 15 residues. The V segment lost 4 bases and the J segment 5 bases; nucleotides outside the gene matches: 11. CDR3 sequence (DNA): TGTGCCAGCAGCGAATCCGGGACAGTAGTGGAGACCCAGTACTTC. Amino acid sequence: CASSESGTVVETQYF.

This chain links TRBV7-2 with TRBJ2-5; 8 nucleotides line up with TRBD2. CDR3 length equals 14 residues. The germline V gene has CDR1 SGHTA and CDR2 FQGNSA. CDR3 sequence: CATRRGAGEQTQYF. The CDR3 region has the DNA TGTGCTACCCGACGAGGAGCGGGAGAACAGACCCAGTACTTC.

As DNA, the CDR3 is TGTGCCAGTAGGACCGGACTTAGCAATCAGCCCCAGCATTTT. It yields the protein CASRTGLSNQPQHF. V and J are TRBV6-5 and TRBJ1-5; D unclear. The length of the CDR3 is 14 residues. Germline V gene lookup returns CDR1 MNHEY and CDR2 SVGAGI. V lost 9 bases and J 0 bases, leaving 12 bases between the germline ends.

The chain has TRBV5-4 and TRBJ1-4; D uncertain. Germline V gene data show CDR1 as SGHNT and CDR2 as YYREEE (reference sequence). CDR3 length: 14 residues. The V end lost 4 bases, the J end lost 0 bases, and 7 bases lay between the germline ends. The CDR3 sequence: CASSERATNEKLFF. The DNA of the CDR3 is TGTGCCAGCAGCGAAAGAGCAACTAATGAAAAACTGTTTTTT.

The rearrangement links TRBV5-4 to TRBJ2-3; perhaps TRBD1 as D (6 bases). The CDR3 runs 14 residues. Germline V gene lookup returns CDR1 SGHNT and CDR2 YYREEE (reference sequence). Trimming took off 3 bases at V and 4 bases at J, with 12 bases between the two ends. CDR3 protein: CASSSVQGADTQYF. The CDR3 DNA reads as TGTGCCAGCAGCTCCGTACAGGGCGCAGATACGCAGTATTTT.

This clone was found once. This sequence joins TRBV19 and TRBJ1-2, with 7 positions matching TRBD1. V dropped 5 bases and J dropped 6; count of bases not matched to a gene: 9. The CDR3 covers 14 residues. Germline loops: CDR1 LNHDA, CDR2 SQIVND (reference sequence). The DNA for the CDR3 is TGTGCCAGTAGTGAGCAGGGGGGCGGAAATGGCTACACCTTC. Its protein product is CASSEQGGGNGYTF.

This chain joins TRBV5-6 and TRBJ1-3; D might be TRBD1 (5 bases). The CDR3 is made up of 13 amino acids. The germline V gene encodes CDR1 SGHDT and CDR2 YYEEEE. V was shortened by 4 bases and J by 5 bases, with 10 bases between the two germline ends. As DNA, the CDR3 is TGTGCCAGCAGCATAAGGGGAAGAAACACCATATATTTT. Translation: CASSIRGRNTIYF. Variable domain in full (rest from reference TRBV5-6 and TRBJ1-3): DAGVTQSPTHLIKTRGQQVTLRCSPKSGHDTVSWYQQALGQGPQFIFQYYEEEERQRGNFPDRFSGHQFPNYSSELNVNALLLGDSALYLCASSIRGRNTIYFGEGSWLTVV.